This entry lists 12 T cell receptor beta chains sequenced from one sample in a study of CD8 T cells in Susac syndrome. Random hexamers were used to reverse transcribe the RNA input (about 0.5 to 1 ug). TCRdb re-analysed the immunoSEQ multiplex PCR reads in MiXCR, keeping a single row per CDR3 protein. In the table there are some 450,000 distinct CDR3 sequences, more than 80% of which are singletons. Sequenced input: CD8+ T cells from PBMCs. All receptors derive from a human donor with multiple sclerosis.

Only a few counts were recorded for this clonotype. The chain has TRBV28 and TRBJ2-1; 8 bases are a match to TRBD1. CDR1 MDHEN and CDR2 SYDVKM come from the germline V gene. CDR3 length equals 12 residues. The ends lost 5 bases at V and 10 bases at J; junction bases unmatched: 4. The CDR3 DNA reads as TGTGCCAGCAGTCCAGGGGGCGGCGAGCAGTTCTTC. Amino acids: CASSPGGGEQFF.

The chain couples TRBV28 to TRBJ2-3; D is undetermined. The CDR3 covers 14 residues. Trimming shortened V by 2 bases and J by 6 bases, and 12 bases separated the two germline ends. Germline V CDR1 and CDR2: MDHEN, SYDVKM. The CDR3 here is CASSLRNTADTQYF. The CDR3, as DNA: TGTGCCAGCAGTTTAAGGAACACCGCGGATACGCAGTATTTT. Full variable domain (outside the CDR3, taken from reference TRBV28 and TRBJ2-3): DVKVTQSSRYLVKRTGEKVFLECVQDMDHENMFWYRQDPGLGLRLIYFSYDVKMKEKGDIPEGYSVSREKKERFSLILESASTNQTSMYLCASSLRNTADTQYFGPGTRLTVL.

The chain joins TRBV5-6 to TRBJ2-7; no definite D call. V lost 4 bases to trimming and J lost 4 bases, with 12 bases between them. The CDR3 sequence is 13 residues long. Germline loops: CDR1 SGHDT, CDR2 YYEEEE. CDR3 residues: CASSPWEAYEQYF. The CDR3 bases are TGTGCCAGCAGCCCCTGGGAAGCTTACGAGCAGTACTTC.

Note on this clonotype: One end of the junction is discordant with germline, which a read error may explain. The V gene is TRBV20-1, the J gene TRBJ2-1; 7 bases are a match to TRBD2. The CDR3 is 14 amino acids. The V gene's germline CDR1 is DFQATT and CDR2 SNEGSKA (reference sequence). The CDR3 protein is CSASRGEGYNGQFF. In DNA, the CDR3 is TGCAGTGCATCCCGGGGGGAGGGGTACAATGGGCAGTTCTTC.

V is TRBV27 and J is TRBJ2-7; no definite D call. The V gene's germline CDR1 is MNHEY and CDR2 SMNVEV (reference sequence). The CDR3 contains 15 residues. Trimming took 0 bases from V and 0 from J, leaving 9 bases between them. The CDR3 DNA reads TGTGCCAGCAGTTTATCTGGACCCAACTCCTACGAGCAGTACTTC. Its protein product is CASSLSGPNSYEQYF.

The CDR3 bases are TGCAGTGCTAGAGATCTGGGAATTTCAGATACGCAGTATTTT. Its protein product is CSARDLGISDTQYF. The chain has TRBV20-1 and TRBJ2-3, with D unresolved. The germline gives CDR1 DFQATT, CDR2 SNEGSKA (reference sequence). V was shortened by 0 bases and J by 4 bases, with 11 bases between the two germline ends. The CDR3 sequence is 14 residues long.

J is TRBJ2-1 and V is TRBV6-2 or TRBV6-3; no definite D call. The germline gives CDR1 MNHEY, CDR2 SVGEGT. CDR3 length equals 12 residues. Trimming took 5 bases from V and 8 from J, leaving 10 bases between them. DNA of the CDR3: TGTGCCAGCAGTCTCCCAGCCGATGAGCAGTTCTTC. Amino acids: CASSLPADEQFF.

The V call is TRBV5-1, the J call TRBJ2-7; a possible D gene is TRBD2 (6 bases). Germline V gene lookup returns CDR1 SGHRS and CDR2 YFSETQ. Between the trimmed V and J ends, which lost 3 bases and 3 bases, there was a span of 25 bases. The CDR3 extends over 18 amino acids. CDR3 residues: CASSSGPGRSSTFYEQYF. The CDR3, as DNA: TGCGCCAGCAGCTCCGGTCCGGGGAGGAGCAGCACCTTCTACGAGCAGTACTTC.

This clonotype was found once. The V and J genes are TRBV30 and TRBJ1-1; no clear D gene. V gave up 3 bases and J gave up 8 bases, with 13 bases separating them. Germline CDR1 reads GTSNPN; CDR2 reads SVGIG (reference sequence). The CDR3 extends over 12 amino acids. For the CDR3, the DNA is TGTGCCTGGAGATGGTTAGGAGGGGAAGCTTTCTTT. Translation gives CAWRWLGGEAFF.

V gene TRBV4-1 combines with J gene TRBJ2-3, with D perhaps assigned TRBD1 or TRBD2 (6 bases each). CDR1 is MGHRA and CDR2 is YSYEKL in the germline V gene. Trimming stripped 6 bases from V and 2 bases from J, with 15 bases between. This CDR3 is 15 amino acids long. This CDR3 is CASRETGTPTDTQYF. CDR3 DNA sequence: TGCGCCAGCAGGGAAACAGGGACTCCCACAGATACGCAGTATTTT.

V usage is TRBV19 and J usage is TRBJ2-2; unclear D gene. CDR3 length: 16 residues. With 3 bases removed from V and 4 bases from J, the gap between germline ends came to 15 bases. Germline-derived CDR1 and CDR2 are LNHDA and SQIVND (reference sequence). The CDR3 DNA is TGTGCCAGTAGTATTGGCCGTTGGGCCAGCACCGGGGAGCTGTTTTTT. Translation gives CASSIGRWASTGELFF. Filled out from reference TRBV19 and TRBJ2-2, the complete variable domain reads DGGITQSPKYLFRKEGQNVTLSCEQNLNHDAMYWYRQDPGQGLRLIYYSQIVNDFQKGDIAEGYSVSREKKESFPLTVTSAQKNPTAFYLCASSIGRWASTGELFFGEGSRLTVL.

CDR3 sequence reads: CASSEALGTGDLSYEQYF. CDR3 DNA: TGTGCCAGCAGTGAAGCGTTAGGAACAGGGGACCTTTCCTACGAGCAGTACTTC. V and J are TRBV2 and TRBJ2-7; TRBD1 agrees at 7 bases. The V gene's germline CDR1 is SNHLY and CDR2 FYNNEI. Trimming at V came to 0 bases and at J to 1 base, leaving 12 bases not matched to a gene. This CDR3 region has 18 residues.